This record covers a single T cell receptor beta chain. The antigen remains undetermined. The CDR3 runs to 15 residues. Between the trimmed V and J ends, which lost 0 bases and 1 base, there was a span of 10 bases. Germline V gene lookup returns CDR1 SGHRS and CDR2 YFSETQ. These data belong to a study of cytomegalovirus exposure and HLA in healthy donors. Study findings and constraints: In vitro assays verified that three CMV-associated chains recognized CMV antigens specifically.

Assay: immunoSEQ multiplex PCR; the TCRdb copy retains only in-frame clones and omits some. The sample gives fewer than 200,000 clones, approximately 89% of which show up once; approximately 7% is in the top ten. The sample comprised PBMCs. The rearrangement uses TRBV5-1 and TRBJ1-1, with D perhaps matching TRBD1 (6 bases). This receptor was identified in a young man in good health and CMV-seropositive. CDR3 amino acids: CASSLEGGGNTEAFF. The CDR3 bases are TGCGCCAGCAGCTTGGAGGGGGGTGGGAACACTGAAGCTTTCTTT.